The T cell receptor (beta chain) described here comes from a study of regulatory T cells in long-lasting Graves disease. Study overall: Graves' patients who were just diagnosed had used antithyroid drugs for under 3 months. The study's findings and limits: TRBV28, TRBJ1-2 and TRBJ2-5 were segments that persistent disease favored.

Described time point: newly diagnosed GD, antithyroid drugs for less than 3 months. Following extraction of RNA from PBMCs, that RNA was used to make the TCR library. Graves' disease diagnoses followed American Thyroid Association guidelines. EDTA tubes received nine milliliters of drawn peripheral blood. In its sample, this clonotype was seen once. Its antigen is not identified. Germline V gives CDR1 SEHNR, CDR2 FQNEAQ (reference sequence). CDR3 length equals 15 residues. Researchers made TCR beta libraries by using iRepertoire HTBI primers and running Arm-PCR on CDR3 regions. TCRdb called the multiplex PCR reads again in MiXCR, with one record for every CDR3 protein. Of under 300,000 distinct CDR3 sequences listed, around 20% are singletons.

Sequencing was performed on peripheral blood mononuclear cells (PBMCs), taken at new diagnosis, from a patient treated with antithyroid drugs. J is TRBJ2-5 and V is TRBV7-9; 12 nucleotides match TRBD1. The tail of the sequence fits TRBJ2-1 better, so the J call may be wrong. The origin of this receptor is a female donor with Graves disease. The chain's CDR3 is CASSLGTGGKVEQFF. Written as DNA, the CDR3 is TGTGCCAGCAGCCTCGGGACAGGGGGCAAGGTTGAGCAGTTCTTC.